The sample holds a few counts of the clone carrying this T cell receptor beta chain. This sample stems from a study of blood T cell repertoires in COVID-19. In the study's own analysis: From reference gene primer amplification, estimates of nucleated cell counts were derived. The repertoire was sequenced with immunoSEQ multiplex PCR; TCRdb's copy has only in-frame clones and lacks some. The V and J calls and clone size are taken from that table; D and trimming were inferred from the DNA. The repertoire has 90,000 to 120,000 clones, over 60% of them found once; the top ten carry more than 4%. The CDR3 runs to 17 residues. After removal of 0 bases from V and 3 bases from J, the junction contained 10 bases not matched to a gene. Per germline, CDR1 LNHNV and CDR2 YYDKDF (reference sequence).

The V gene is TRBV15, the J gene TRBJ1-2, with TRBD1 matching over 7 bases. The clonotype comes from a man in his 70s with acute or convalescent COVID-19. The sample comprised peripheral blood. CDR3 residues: CATSRDLTGVDDYGYTF. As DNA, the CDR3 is TGTGCCACCAGCAGAGACCTTACAGGGGTTGATGACTATGGCTACACCTTC.